These 28 T cell receptor beta chains were sequenced from one sample in a study of graft-versus-host responses after intestinal transplantation. Profiled with immunoSEQ multiplex PCR; TCRdb holds only in-frame clones, not every one. The table has 9,500 to 14,000 clones, over 60% seen once; the top ten hold more than 30%. Sequenced material: PBMCs, taken 494 days after intestinal transplant. These receptors were taken from a human patient who received an intestinal transplant, so some T cells may come from the graft donor.

The rearrangement uses TRBV14 and TRBJ2-5, with a possible D match to TRBD1 (6 bases). V dropped 6 bases and J dropped 5 bases, with 13 bases sitting between them. The CDR3 totals 13 residues. Germline assignment: CDR1 SGHDN and CDR2 FVKESK. The CDR3 spells CASSIQGSETQYF. In DNA, the CDR3 is TGTGCCAGCAGTATACAGGGTTCGGAGACCCAGTACTTC.

The J gene is TRBJ1-2, the V gene TRBV5-1; 7 bases line up with TRBD1. The ends lost 6 bases at V and 0 bases at J; junction bases unmatched: 5. This CDR3 is built from 14 residues. CDR1 is SGHRS, CDR2 YFSETQ, per germline. CDR3: CASTRDRANYGYTF. The CDR3 DNA follows: TGCGCCAGCACCCGGGACAGAGCTAACTATGGCTACACCTTC.

The table lists this clone with a few counts. The chain is built from TRBV2 and TRBJ2-2; D not certain. Trimming left V 7 bases short and J 0 bases short, with 15 bases between. The germline CDR1 and CDR2 sequences are SNHLY and FYNNEI. The CDR3 is 16 amino acids. CDR3 in amino acids: CASTMSGVPNTGELFF. The CDR3 nucleotides read TGTGCCAGCACGATGTCTGGGGTCCCGAACACCGGGGAGCTGTTTTTT.

This clone has just a few counts. The gene calls are TRBV7-3 and TRBJ2-1, with D perhaps TRBD1 or TRBD2 (7 bases each). Trimming cost V 5 bases and J 4 bases, with 15 bases left between them. The germline V gene encodes CDR1 SGHTA and CDR2 FQGTGA. CDR3 length: 15 residues. The CDR3 region is CASSPPGGGYNEQFF. In DNA, the CDR3 is TGTGCCAGCAGCCCACCAGGGGGGGGGTACAATGAGCAGTTCTTC.

The sample holds a few counts of this clone. This chain uses TRBV5-6 with TRBJ2-5; D not resolved. This CDR3 comprises 16 residues. V gave up 0 bases and J gave up 1 base, with 13 bases separating them. Germline V gene sequence: CDR1 SGHDT, CDR2 YYEEEE. The CDR3 DNA follows: TGTGCCAGCAGCTTGGGACTGTTTCGGGTCCAAGAGACCCAGTACTTC. Its protein is CASSLGLFRVQETQYF.

V is TRBV7-3 and J is TRBJ1-1, with D maybe TRBD1 (5 bases). Germline-derived CDR1 and CDR2 are SGHTA and FQGTGA. The CDR3 is 13 residues long. With 5 bases removed from V and 1 base from J, the gap between germline ends came to 8 bases. DNA for the CDR3: TGTGCCAGCAGCCCCCAGGGGAACACTGAAGCTTTCTTT. Translation: CASSPQGNTEAFF.

This chain connects TRBV4-1 to TRBJ2-4, with 7 bases matching TRBD2. CDR1 and CDR2 from the germline V gene are MGHRA and YSYEKL. The CDR3 loop spans 20 amino acids. Unmatched junction bases numbered 14, after V lost 0 bases and J lost 0 bases. CDR3 residues: CASSQDLYGGGFLAKNIQYF. The DNA of the CDR3 is TGCGCCAGCAGCCAAGATCTTTACGGGGGAGGGTTCTTAGCCAAAAACATTCAGTACTTC.

The chain recombines TRBV20-1 with TRBJ2-1; D is unclear. The CDR3 contains 11 residues. The V and J ends lost 0 bases and 3 bases respectively, with 0 bases between them. CDR1 and CDR2 from the germline V gene are DFQATT and SNEGSKA (reference sequence). The DNA of the CDR3 is TGCAGTGCTAGAGACTACAATGAGCAGTTCTTC. It is translated as CSARDYNEQFF.

This clone was detected a few times. The rearrangement joins TRBV9 to TRBJ2-7, with TRBD1 matching over 7 bases. CDR1 and CDR2 (germline): SGDLS, YYNGEE. The V gene end was trimmed by 4 bases and the J gene end by 2 bases; junction bases not matched to a gene: 3. The CDR3 is 13 residues long. The CDR3 DNA sequence: TGTGCCAGCAGCCCCGACAGGGCCTACGAGCAGTACTTC. Translation gives CASSPDRAYEQYF. The variable domain in full, completed from reference TRBV9 and TRBJ2-7, reads DSGVTQTPKHLITATGQRVTLRCSPRSGDLSVYWYQQSLDQGLQFLIQYYNGEERAKGNILERFSAQQFPDLHSELNLSSLELGDSALYFCASSPDRAYEQYFGPGTRLTVT.

The rearrangement joins TRBV27 to TRBJ2-7; TRBD2 matches at 9 bases. This CDR3 is 15 amino acids long. Trimming took 7 bases from V and 7 from J; bases not matched to a gene: 14. Germline V gene data show CDR1 as MNHEY and CDR2 as SMNVEV (reference sequence). CDR3 loop: CASTPRGRVLMEQYF. The CDR3 nucleotides read TGTGCCAGCACCCCCCGCGGGAGGGTGCTTATGGAGCAGTACTTC.

The rearrangement uses TRBV6-6 and TRBJ1-2, with D possibly being TRBD1 (5 bases). This CDR3 is built from 13 residues. CDR1 is MNHNY, CDR2 SVGAGI, per germline (reference sequence). Trimming removed 6 bases from V and 4 bases from J, with 12 bases in between. The CDR3 DNA reads TGTGCCAGCAGGCTACGGGGGGTCTATGGCTACACCTTC. Amino acids: CASRLRGVYGYTF.

The chain combines TRBV6-1 with TRBJ2-3; 11 positions agree with TRBD1. The J segment lost 4 bases and the V segment lost 4 bases, leaving 1 base of the junction unmatched. The germline CDR1 and CDR2 sequences are MNHNS and SASEGT. There are 14 residues in the CDR3. The CDR3 DNA sequence: TGTGCCAGCAGTGGGACAGGGGGCGCAGATACGCAGTATTTT. This sequence encodes CASSGTGGADTQYF.

The V call is TRBV19, the J call TRBJ2-3, with D perhaps TRBD2 (5 bases). The CDR3 contains 15 residues. Between the trimmed V and J ends, which lost 2 bases and 2 bases, there was a span of 11 bases. In germline, CDR1 is LNHDA, CDR2 SQIVND (reference sequence). CDR3 in amino acids: CASSISLAPTDTQYF. CDR3 DNA: TGTGCCAGTAGTATATCCCTAGCTCCCACAGATACGCAGTATTTT.

The chain couples TRBV19 to TRBJ2-1, with D unclear. Germline V lookup: CDR1 LNHDA, CDR2 SQIVND (reference sequence). V lost 5 bases, J lost 7 bases, and 6 bases lay in between. The CDR3 is 11 residues long. This CDR3 reads CASSRLNEQFF. Written as DNA, the CDR3 is TGTGCCAGTAGTCGATTGAATGAGCAGTTCTTC.

The genes are TRBV4-1 and TRBJ1-2, with TRBD1 identical over 7 bases. In germline, CDR1 is MGHRA, CDR2 YSYEKL. V lost 0 bases and J lost 8; bases outside the gene matches: 9. The CDR3 loop spans 15 amino acids. The CDR3 DNA sequence: TGCGCCAGCAGCCAAGATCCCTTTGGACAGGAAGGCTACACCTTC. It specifies CASSQDPFGQEGYTF.

This rearrangement joins TRBV6-6 to TRBJ1-2; the D gene is possibly TRBD1 (5 bases). This CDR3 has 15 amino acids. V shed 0 bases and J shed 4 bases, with 12 bases lying between them. CDR1 MNHNY and CDR2 SVGAGI come from the germline V gene (reference sequence). The DNA for the CDR3 is TGTGCCAGCAGTTACTCGGGGGGTATCGCCTATGGCTACACCTTC. Encoded protein: CASSYSGGIAYGYTF.

This clone occurred a few times. The chain combines TRBV19 with TRBJ2-5; 8 nucleotides match TRBD2. V was clipped by 1 base and J by 4 bases; unmatched bases: 5. The CDR3 has 15 residues. CDR1 is LNHDA, CDR2 SQIVND, per germline (reference sequence). In nucleotides, the CDR3 is TGTGCCAGTAGTATAGCGGGAGGGCCCAGAGAGACCCAGTACTTC. Residues: CASSIAGGPRETQYF.

In regard to this clone: An end of the junction differs from the germline gene, which may be a read error. The chain recombines TRBV7-9 with TRBJ2-1; D call uncertain. Germline V lookup: CDR1 SEHNR, CDR2 FQNEAQ (reference sequence). The CDR3 is made up of 13 amino acids. The CDR3, as DNA: TGTGCCAGCAGCCCTGGGTCCTTCAATGAGCAGTTCTTC. Its translation is CASSPGSFNEQFF.

The chain has TRBV7-9 and TRBJ2-7; 8 positions match TRBD1. Trimming took 5 bases from V and 5 from J; bases not matched to a gene: 11. Germline V lookup: CDR1 SEHNR, CDR2 FQNEAQ (reference sequence). The CDR3 runs 15 residues. The DNA for the CDR3 is TGTGCCAGCAGCGCCCGGACAGGGCCCAGGGACGAGCAGTACTTC. It translates to CASSARTGPRDEQYF.

The chain uses TRBV10-3 and TRBJ1-1; D remains ambiguous. Germline CDR1 ENHRY, CDR2 SYGVKD. V was shortened by 0 bases and J by 0 bases, with 5 bases between the two germline ends. The CDR3 contains 14 residues. The CDR3 DNA is TGTGCCATCAGTGAGTCTACGGTGAACACTGAAGCTTTCTTT. Protein sequence: CAISESTVNTEAFF.

The V call is TRBV9, the J call TRBJ2-2; 11 nucleotides line up with TRBD2. CDR3 size: 15 residues. V lost 0 bases, J lost 5 bases, and 0 bases stayed unmatched. Per the germline V gene, CDR1 is SGDLS and CDR2 is YYNGEE. CDR3 nucleotides: TGTGCCAGCAGCGTAGGGACTAGCGGGACCGGGGAGCTGTTTTTT. This sequence encodes CASSVGTSGTGELFF. Using reference TRBV9 and TRBJ2-2 for the parts outside the CDR3, the full variable domain is DSGVTQTPKHLITATGQRVTLRCSPRSGDLSVYWYQQSLDQGLQFLIQYYNGEERAKGNILERFSAQQFPDLHSELNLSSLELGDSALYFCASSVGTSGTGELFFGEGSRLTVL.

The chain recombines TRBV7-3 with TRBJ2-3; 7 nucleotides align to TRBD2. J lost 5 bases, V lost 5 bases, and 4 bases had no gene match. Germline CDR1 and CDR2: SGHTA and FQGTGA. There are 13 residues in the CDR3. CDR3 DNA sequence: TGTGCCAGCAGCCAATTAGCGGGAGATACGCAGTATTTT. Its protein is CASSQLAGDTQYF.

This chain joins TRBV27 and TRBJ2-7; TRBD2 is a possible D gene (6 bases). There are 14 residues in the CDR3. Germline CDR1 is MNHEY and CDR2 is SMNVEV (reference sequence). The V gene lost 7 bases and the J gene lost 2 bases, with 15 bases spanning the gap. The CDR3 loop reads CASKLAGWTYEQYF. As DNA, the CDR3 is TGTGCCAGCAAGTTGGCGGGATGGACCTACGAGCAGTACTTC.

V is TRBV5-1 and J is TRBJ2-1, with D perhaps matching TRBD2 (5 bases). The germline V gene encodes CDR1 SGHRS and CDR2 YFSETQ. This CDR3 comprises 14 residues. The V end lost 10 bases, the J end lost 2 bases, and 16 bases lay between the germline ends. CDR3 region: CASRADPTYNEQFF. The CDR3 coding sequence is TGCGCCTCGAGGGCGGACCCTACCTACAATGAGCAGTTCTTC.

DNA for the CDR3: TGCGCCAGCAGCGGCCGGGGCTCTTTTTTCGATACGCAGTATTTT. Protein sequence: CASSGRGSFFDTQYF. The chain carries TRBV5-1 and TRBJ2-3, with D perhaps matching TRBD1 or TRBD2 (5 bases each). The CDR3 sequence is 15 residues long. Germline lookup yields CDR1 SGHRS and CDR2 YFSETQ. V was cut by 4 bases and J by 6 bases, with 18 bases left in between. Variable domain in full (rest from reference TRBV5-1 and TRBJ2-3): KAGVTQTPRYLIKTRGQQVTLSCSPISGHRSVSWYQQTPGQGLQFLFEYFSETQRNKGNFPGRFSGRQFSNSRSEMNVSTLELGDSALYLCASSGRGSFFDTQYFGPGTRLTVL.

V gene TRBV9 combines with J gene TRBJ1-1; 7 bases align to TRBD1. Trimming took 3 bases from V and 0 from J; bases not matched to a gene: 8. This CDR3 contains 16 residues. Germline loops: CDR1 SGDLS, CDR2 YYNGEE. The CDR3 here is CASSANRQGLNTEAFF. CDR3 coding DNA: TGTGCCAGCAGCGCCAACCGACAGGGCCTGAACACTGAAGCTTTCTTT. The full variable domain, its missing parts supplied by reference TRBV9 and TRBJ1-1, is DSGVTQTPKHLITATGQRVTLRCSPRSGDLSVYWYQQSLDQGLQFLIQYYNGEERAKGNILERFSAQQFPDLHSELNLSSLELGDSALYFCASSANRQGLNTEAFFGQGTRLTVV.

J is TRBJ2-2 and V is TRBV2; D not certain. Germline values: CDR1 SNHLY, CDR2 FYNNEI. This CDR3 spans 13 amino acids. V lost 1 base and J 4 bases, leaving 4 bases between the germline ends. CDR3 region: CASSEGGTGELFF. CDR3 in DNA: TGTGCCAGCAGTGAAGGGGGCACCGGGGAGCTGTTTTTT.

This chain links TRBV19 with TRBJ2-7; D gene unclear. The CDR3 runs to 13 residues. Looked up from germline, CDR1 is LNHDA and CDR2 is SQIVND (reference sequence). V dropped 3 bases and J dropped 3 bases, with 9 bases sitting between them. The CDR3 DNA sequence: TGTGCCAGTAGTATTTCGAGCGTCTACGAGCAGTACTTC. Residues: CASSISSVYEQYF. Combining the CDR3 with reference TRBV19 and TRBJ2-7 gives the whole variable domain DGGITQSPKYLFRKEGQNVTLSCEQNLNHDAMYWYRQDPGQGLRLIYYSQIVNDFQKGDIAEGYSVSREKKESFPLTVTSAQKNPTAFYLCASSISSVYEQYFGPGTRLTVT.